Presented here are 28 T cell receptor beta chains from one specimen sequenced in a study of blood T cell repertoires in COVID-19. Clones were read by immunoSEQ multiplex PCR, and TCRdb kept only the in-frame ones, dropping some. The table lists a few hundred thousand clones, around 89% of them singletons, with under 2.5% in the top ten. Material for sequencing was peripheral blood. All receptors come from a woman in her fifties or sixties with COVID-19, enrolled during active disease.

The chain recombines TRBV5-1 with TRBJ1-1; D uncertain. Germline CDR1 SGHRS, CDR2 YFSETQ. The CDR3 is made up of 14 amino acids. V was pared by 0 bases and J by 2 bases, with 8 bases between. The CDR3 region has the DNA TGCGCCAGCAGCTTGGCCCTATACAACACTGAAGCTTTCTTT. Amino acid sequence: CASSLALYNTEAFF.

Of note for this clone: Other DNA sequences in this specimen translate into the identical CDR3. V and J are TRBV7-2 and TRBJ1-5, with D hard to call. Germline V gives CDR1 SGHTA, CDR2 FQGNSA. The CDR3 is made up of 13 amino acids. Trimming left V 3 bases short and J 7 bases short, with 10 bases between. The CDR3 DNA sequence: TGTGCCAGCAGCTTTGACCCGGGGCAGCCCCAGCATTTT. It yields the protein CASSFDPGQPQHF.

The chain has TRBV7-2 and TRBJ1-1; 9 bases map to TRBD1. The V and J ends lost 1 base and 5 bases, in that order; junction bases with no gene match: 8. This CDR3 comprises 16 residues. The germline gives CDR1 SGHTA, CDR2 FQGNSA. This CDR3 reads CASSLGLQGAGTEAFF. For the CDR3, the DNA is TGTGCCAGCAGCTTAGGGCTACAGGGGGCAGGTACTGAAGCTTTCTTT.

V is TRBV9 and J is TRBJ1-2; TRBD1 is a possible D gene (5 bases). The V gene lost 4 bases and the J gene lost 3 bases, with 10 bases spanning the gap. Germline CDR1 reads SGDLS; CDR2 reads YYNGEE. CDR3 size: 13 residues. The CDR3 DNA reads as TGTGCCAGCAGCCAGGGTGGGTACTATGGCTACACCTTC. Translation: CASSQGGYYGYTF.

This sequence joins TRBV3-1 (or the pseudogene TRBV3-2) and TRBJ2-3, with 10 bases matching TRBD2. This CDR3 is built from 18 residues. Trimming removed 2 bases from V and 1 base from J; junction bases left unmatched: 9. Germline lookup yields CDR1 LGHDT and CDR2 YNNKEL (reference sequence). The CDR3, as DNA: TGTGCCAGCAGCCAACCACCCCTGCTAGCGGGGGGCACAGATACGCAGTATTTT. This sequence encodes CASSQPPLLAGGTDTQYF.

The rearrangement joins TRBV3-1 (or the pseudogene TRBV3-2) to TRBJ1-6, with D possibly being TRBD1 (5 bases). The V end lost 4 bases, the J end lost 5 bases, and 9 bases lay between the germline ends. The CDR3 consists of 14 residues. CDR1 is LGHDT and CDR2 is YNNKEL in the germline V gene (reference sequence). CDR3 in amino acids: CASSRQLDNSPLHF. For the CDR3, the DNA is TGTGCCAGCAGCCGACAGCTAGATAATTCACCCCTCCACTTT.

In its sample, this clone was seen once. The V and J genes are TRBV10-3 and TRBJ2-3; 7 nucleotides match TRBD1. CDR1 is ENHRY and CDR2 is SYGVKD in the germline V gene. The V and J ends lost 0 bases and 2 bases, in that order; junction bases with no gene match: 5. CDR3 length: 16 residues. CDR3 residues: CAISESTGKITDTQYF. DNA for the CDR3: TGTGCCATCAGTGAGTCGACAGGGAAGATCACAGATACGCAGTATTTT.

The chain employs TRBV11-2 and TRBJ2-3, with 7 bases identical to TRBD2. Germline trimming cut 5 bases from V and 6 bases from J; bases unmatched to any gene: 17. Germline CDR1 and CDR2: SGHAT and FQNNGV. This CDR3 has 17 amino acids. The CDR3 region has the DNA TGTGCCAGCAGCCCTACCCGGGACTATCGGGGGTCCGATACGCAGTATTTT. Translating it yields CASSPTRDYRGSDTQYF.

The chain carries TRBV27 and TRBJ1-1, with TRBD1 matching over 8 bases. CDR1 and CDR2 from the germline V gene are MNHEY and SMNVEV (reference sequence). With 5 bases clipped from V and 0 bases from J, the junction kept 11 bases outside the gene matches. The CDR3 has 17 residues. This chain's CDR3 is CASSEGLRQGMNTEAFF. CDR3 DNA sequence: TGTGCCAGCAGTGAGGGGTTGCGACAGGGGATGAACACTGAAGCTTTCTTT.

This clone has just a few counts. The gene calls are TRBV18 and TRBJ1-3, with 8 bases matching TRBD1. V dropped 3 bases and J dropped 1; count of bases not matched to a gene: 11. The CDR3 extends over 18 amino acids. CDR1 is KGHSH, CDR2 LQKENI, per germline. CDR3 sequence: CASSPMPGGKSSGNTIYF. As DNA, the CDR3 is TGTGCCAGCTCACCGATGCCAGGGGGCAAGTCTTCTGGAAACACCATATATTTT.

In DNA form, the CDR3 reads TGTGCCAGCAGCTTAACATATTACTCTGGAAACACCATATATTTT. Translated, it gives CASSLTYYSGNTIYF. This chain connects TRBV7-2 to TRBJ1-3, with D unresolved. Germline CDR1 is SGHTA and CDR2 is FQGNSA. The CDR3 covers 15 residues. Trimming took off 2 bases at V and 0 bases at J, with 8 bases between the two ends.

The chain combines TRBV4-1 with TRBJ2-2; the D is unclear. Between the trimmed V and J ends, which lost 1 base and 9 bases, there was a span of 12 bases. Germline V lookup: CDR1 MGHRA, CDR2 YSYEKL. This CDR3 has 14 residues. Here the CDR3 reads CASSQVGDRRELFF. CDR3 sequence (DNA): TGCGCCAGCAGCCAAGTCGGAGACCGACGGGAGCTGTTTTTT.

V usage is TRBV6-4 and J usage is TRBJ1-1; 9 nucleotides agree with TRBD1. V shed 4 bases and J 7 bases; nucleotides not matched to a gene: 4. CDR3 size: 13 residues. Germline V CDR1 and CDR2: MRHNA, SNTAGT. CDR3 sequence (DNA): TGTGCCAGCAGTGCACAGGGGGCGGGTGAAGCTTTCTTT. It encodes CASSAQGAGEAFF.

The chain combines TRBV18 with TRBJ2-3, with 9 positions matching TRBD2. Trimming cost V 5 bases and J 2 bases; bases outside gene matches: 5. Germline lookup yields CDR1 KGHSH and CDR2 LQKENI. CDR3 length equals 15 residues. CDR3 nucleotide sequence: TGTGCCAGCTCATTTTTAGCGGGGGACACAGATACGCAGTATTTT. This translates into CASSFLAGDTDTQYF.

This chain links TRBV4-2 with TRBJ1-1, with D possibly matching TRBD1 (6 bases). The V and J ends lost 6 bases and 0 bases respectively, with 17 bases between them. Per germline, CDR1 LGHNA and CDR2 YNFKEQ. This CDR3 contains 16 residues. Here the CDR3 DNA reads TGTGCCAGCAGTCCGGGGGGCAGGGGTCTGAACACTGAAGCTTTCTTT. This gives the protein CASSPGGRGLNTEAFF.

This chain connects TRBV7-9 to TRBJ1-1, with TRBD1 matching 9 bases. V lost 5 bases, J lost 1 base, and 8 bases stayed unmatched. The CDR3 length is 16 residues. Germline values: CDR1 SEHNR, CDR2 FQNEAQ (reference sequence). Written as DNA, the CDR3 is TGTGCCAGCAGCCCGCCCGGGACAGGGAAGAACACTGAAGCTTTCTTT. Translated, it gives CASSPPGTGKNTEAFF.

This chain joins TRBV29-1 and TRBJ1-2; no clear D. Germline values: CDR1 SQVTM, CDR2 ANQGSEA. This CDR3 is built from 11 residues. V was trimmed by 2 bases and J by 2 bases, leaving 3 bases between them. The DNA of the CDR3 is TGCAGCGTTGAAAGCAACTATGGCTACACCTTC. Amino acid sequence: CSVESNYGYTF.

The chain employs TRBV9 and TRBJ2-5; 7 nucleotides align to TRBD1. This CDR3 region has 14 residues. V dropped 6 bases and J dropped 3; count of bases not matched to a gene: 8. Germline V gene sequence: CDR1 SGDLS, CDR2 YYNGEE. The CDR3 loop reads CASNRGGEEETQYF. CDR3 bases: TGTGCCAGCAACAGAGGGGGCGAGGAAGAGACCCAGTACTTC.

This clone has only one observation. V gene TRBV14 combines with J gene TRBJ2-5, with D unresolved. V was trimmed by 3 bases and J by 4 bases, leaving 15 bases between them. Germline V CDR1 and CDR2: SGHDN, FVKESK. This CDR3 spans 15 amino acids. The DNA of the CDR3 is TGTGCCAGCAGCCAGAAACACCTCCCCCCAGAGACCCAGTACTTC. It codes for CASSQKHLPPETQYF. The variable domain in full, with the rest retrieved from reference TRBV14 and TRBJ2-5, is EAGVTQFPSHSVIEKGQTVTLRCDPISGHDNLYWYRRVMGKEIKFLLHFVKESKQDESGMPNNRFLAERTGGTYSTLKVQPAELEDSGVYFCASSQKHLPPETQYFGPGTRLLVL.

The chain employs TRBV7-2 and TRBJ1-1; 9 bases line up with TRBD1. V was pared by 2 bases and J by 4 bases, with 8 bases of the junction left unmatched. The CDR3 totals 16 residues. The V gene's germline CDR1 is SGHTA and CDR2 FQGNSA. The CDR3 coding sequence is TGTGCCAGCAGCTTACCGGGACAGGGCCCGGTCACTGAAGCTTTCTTT. This codes for CASSLPGQGPVTEAFF.

The genes are TRBV20-1 and TRBJ2-3; D is possibly TRBD1 (5 bases). The CDR3 covers 15 residues. With 3 bases removed from V and 4 bases from J, the gap between germline ends came to 17 bases. Germline lookup yields CDR1 DFQATT and CDR2 SNEGSKA (reference sequence). The CDR3 is CSASTFGKGSDTQYF. In DNA, the CDR3 is TGCAGTGCTAGTACCTTTGGGAAGGGGTCAGATACGCAGTATTTT.

This rearrangement joins TRBV27 to TRBJ2-7; tentatively, D is TRBD1 (6 bases). The V and J ends lost 6 bases and 3 bases respectively, with 21 bases between them. The CDR3 totals 16 residues. CDR1 is MNHEY, CDR2 SMNVEV, per germline (reference sequence). For the CDR3, the DNA is TGTGCCAGCAGACCCGGACCGACAGGATTTTTCTACGAGCAGTACTTC. Its protein is CASRPGPTGFFYEQYF.

This rearrangement joins TRBV27 to TRBJ1-5, with 8 bases that match TRBD1. The CDR3 totals 16 residues. CDR1 MNHEY and CDR2 SMNVEV come from the germline V gene (reference sequence). V lost 4 bases and J lost 2; bases outside the gene matches: 7. CDR3 region: CASSSLTGDGNQPQHF. In nucleotides, the CDR3 is TGTGCCAGCAGTTCCTTGACAGGGGACGGCAATCAGCCCCAGCATTTT.

The genes are TRBV2 and TRBJ1-1, with TRBD1 matching 7 bases. V lost 9 bases and J lost 4; bases outside the gene matches: 8. The length of the CDR3 is 13 residues. Germline V gene lookup returns CDR1 SNHLY and CDR2 FYNNEI. The CDR3 here is CASRRGHGTEAFF. The CDR3 DNA sequence: TGTGCCAGTAGAAGGGGGCACGGCACTGAAGCTTTCTTT. The complete variable domain, with remaining parts taken from reference TRBV2 and TRBJ1-1, reads EPEVTQTPSHQVTQMGQEVILRCVPISNHLYFYWYRQILGQKVEFLVSFYNNEISEKSEIFDDQFSVERPDGSNFTLKIRSTKLEDSAMYFCASRRGHGTEAFFGQGTRLTVV.

The J gene is TRBJ1-1, the V gene TRBV24-1; D may be TRBD1 (6 bases). This CDR3 has 13 residues. V was clipped by 7 bases and J by 4 bases, with 12 bases between them. CDR1 and CDR2 from the germline V gene are KGHDR and SFDVKD. CDR3 residues: CATRATGRTEAFF. CDR3 sequence (DNA): TGTGCCACCAGGGCCACAGGGCGCACTGAAGCTTTCTTT.

The V and J genes are TRBV18 and TRBJ1-1; 9 bases fit TRBD1. V lost 7 bases to trimming and J lost 0 bases; unmatched junction nucleotides: 9. Per germline, CDR1 KGHSH and CDR2 LQKENI. The CDR3 runs 16 residues. CDR3 DNA: TGTGCCAGCTTGAAGACAGGGGGAGGACTGAACACTGAAGCTTTCTTT. Translation gives CASLKTGGGLNTEAFF.

V and J are TRBV27 and TRBJ1-2, with a weak D call TRBD1 (6 bases). CDR3 length: 16 amino acids. Germline V gives CDR1 MNHEY, CDR2 SMNVEV (reference sequence). Between the trimmed V and J ends, which lost 5 bases and 4 bases, there was a span of 20 bases. The CDR3 is CASSTIYQGPSYGYTF. The CDR3 DNA sequence: TGTGCCAGCAGTACTATCTACCAGGGGCCATCCTATGGCTACACCTTC.

The rearrangement joins TRBV6-5 to TRBJ1-1, with D perhaps TRBD1 (5 bases). This CDR3 comprises 14 residues. Germline V gene sequence: CDR1 MNHEY, CDR2 SVGAGI. The ends were cut back, 7 bases at V and 4 bases at J, with 16 bases in the middle. CDR3 bases: TGTGCCAGCACACTACAGGTCGGGAGCACTGAAGCTTTCTTT. It codes for CASTLQVGSTEAFF.